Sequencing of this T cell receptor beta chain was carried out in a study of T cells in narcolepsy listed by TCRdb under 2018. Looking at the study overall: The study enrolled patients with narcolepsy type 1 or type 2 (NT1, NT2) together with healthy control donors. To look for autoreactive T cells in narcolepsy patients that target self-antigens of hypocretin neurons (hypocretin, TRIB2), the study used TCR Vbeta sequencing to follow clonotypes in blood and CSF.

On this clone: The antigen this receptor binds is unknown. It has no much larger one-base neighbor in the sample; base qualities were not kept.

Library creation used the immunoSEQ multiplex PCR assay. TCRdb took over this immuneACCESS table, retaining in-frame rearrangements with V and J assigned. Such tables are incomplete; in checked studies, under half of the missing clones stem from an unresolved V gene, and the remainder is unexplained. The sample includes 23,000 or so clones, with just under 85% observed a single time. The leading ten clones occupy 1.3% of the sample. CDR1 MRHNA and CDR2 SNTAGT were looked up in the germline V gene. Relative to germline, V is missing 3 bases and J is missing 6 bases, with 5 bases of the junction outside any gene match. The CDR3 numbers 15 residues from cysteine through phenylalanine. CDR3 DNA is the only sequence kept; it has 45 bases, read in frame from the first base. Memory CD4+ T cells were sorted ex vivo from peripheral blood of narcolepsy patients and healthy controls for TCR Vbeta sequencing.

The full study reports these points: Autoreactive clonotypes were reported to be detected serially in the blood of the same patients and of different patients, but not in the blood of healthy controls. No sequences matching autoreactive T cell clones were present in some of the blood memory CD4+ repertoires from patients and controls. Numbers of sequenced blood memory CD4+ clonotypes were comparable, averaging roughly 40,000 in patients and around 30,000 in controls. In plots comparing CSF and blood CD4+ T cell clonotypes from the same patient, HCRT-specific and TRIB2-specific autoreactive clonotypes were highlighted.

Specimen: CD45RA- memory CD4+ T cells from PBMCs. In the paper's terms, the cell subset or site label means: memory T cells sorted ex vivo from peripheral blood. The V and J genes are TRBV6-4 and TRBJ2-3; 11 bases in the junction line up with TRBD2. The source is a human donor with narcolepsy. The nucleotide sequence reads TGTGCCAGCAGTGAAATAGCGGGAGGGCCGGATACGCAGTATTTT. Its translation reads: CASSEIAGGPDTQYF.